Reported below is one T cell receptor (beta chain). The data were obtained in a study of OX40 agonist ivuxolimab in advanced cancers. On the study more broadly: As their treatment, patients were administered ivuxolimab, an agonistic anti-OX40 (CD134) antibody. Age averaged 60 years (range about 20 to 80), and around 78% were male.

CDR3 length: 12 residues. The V end was cut by 4 bases, the J end by 7 bases, with 8 bases between. Germline CDR1 is SGHAT and CDR2 is FQNNGV. Only in-frame clones appear in the TCRdb table, and some are missing; sequencing was by immunoSEQ multiplex PCR. The data contain about 99,000 clones, more than 95% of them singletons. The sample consisted of CD4+ or CD8+ T cells sorted from blood, taken in a trial of the OX40 agonist ivuxolimab. The chain is built from TRBV11-2 and TRBJ2-1; D remains ambiguous. This clonotype was sampled from an adult with an advanced solid tumor such as melanoma, head and neck, liver or kidney cancer. The CDR3 region is CASSSSRNEQFF. CDR3 coding DNA: TGTGCCAGCAGCTCCTCGCGGAATGAGCAGTTCTTC.